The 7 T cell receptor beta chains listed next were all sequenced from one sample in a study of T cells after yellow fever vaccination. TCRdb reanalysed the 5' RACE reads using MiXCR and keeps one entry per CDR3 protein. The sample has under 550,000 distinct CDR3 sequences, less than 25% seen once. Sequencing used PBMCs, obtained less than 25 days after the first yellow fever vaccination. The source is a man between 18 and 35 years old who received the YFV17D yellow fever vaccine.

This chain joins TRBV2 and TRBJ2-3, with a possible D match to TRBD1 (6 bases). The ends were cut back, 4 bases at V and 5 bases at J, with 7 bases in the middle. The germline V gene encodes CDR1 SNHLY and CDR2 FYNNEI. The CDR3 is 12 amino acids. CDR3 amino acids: CASSVQGDTQYF. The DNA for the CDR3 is TGTGCCAGCAGTGTACAGGGAGATACGCAGTATTTT.

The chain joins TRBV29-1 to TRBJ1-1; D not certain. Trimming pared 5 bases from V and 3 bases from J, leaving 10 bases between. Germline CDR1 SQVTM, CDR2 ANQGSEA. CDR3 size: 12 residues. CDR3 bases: TGCAGCGTTATAGGATCCTACACTGAAGCTTTCTTT. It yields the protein CSVIGSYTEAFF.

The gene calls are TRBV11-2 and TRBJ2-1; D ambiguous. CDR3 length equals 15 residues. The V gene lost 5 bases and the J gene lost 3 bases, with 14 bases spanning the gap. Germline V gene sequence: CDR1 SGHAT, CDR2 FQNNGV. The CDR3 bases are TGTGCCAGCAGCCGTGCGAGCTCGGTCTACAATGAGCAGTTCTTC. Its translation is CASSRASSVYNEQFF.

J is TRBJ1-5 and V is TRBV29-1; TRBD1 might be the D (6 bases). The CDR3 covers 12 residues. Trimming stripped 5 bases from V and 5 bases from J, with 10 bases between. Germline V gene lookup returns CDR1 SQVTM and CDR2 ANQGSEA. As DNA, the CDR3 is TGCAGCGTTCGGGACACCTATCAGCCCCAGCATTTT. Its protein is CSVRDTYQPQHF.

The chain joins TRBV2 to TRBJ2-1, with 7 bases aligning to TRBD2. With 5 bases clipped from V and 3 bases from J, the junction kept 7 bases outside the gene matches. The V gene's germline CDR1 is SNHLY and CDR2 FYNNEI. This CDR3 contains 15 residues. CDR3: CASSLQRGDYNEQFF. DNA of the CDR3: TGTGCCAGCAGTCTCCAGCGGGGTGACTACAATGAGCAGTTCTTC.

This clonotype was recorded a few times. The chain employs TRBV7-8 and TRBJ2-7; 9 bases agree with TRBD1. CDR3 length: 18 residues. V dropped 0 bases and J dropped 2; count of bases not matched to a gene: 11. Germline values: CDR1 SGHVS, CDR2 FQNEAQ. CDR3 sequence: CASSLALVFRQGAYEQYF. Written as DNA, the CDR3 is TGTGCCAGCAGCTTAGCGCTAGTATTCCGACAGGGGGCCTACGAGCAGTACTTC.

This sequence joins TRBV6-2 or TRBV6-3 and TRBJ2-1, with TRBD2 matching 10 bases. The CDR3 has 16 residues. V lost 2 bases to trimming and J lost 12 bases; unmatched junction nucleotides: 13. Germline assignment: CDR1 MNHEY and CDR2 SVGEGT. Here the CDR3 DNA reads TGTGCCAGCAGTTACGTCCCCAGACTAGCGGGTCTGGGGCAGTTCTTC. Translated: CASSYVPRLAGLGQFF.